This TCR beta chain derives from a study of blood T cell repertoires in COVID-19. V was pared by 4 bases and J by 3 bases, with 13 bases between. This CDR3 region has 16 residues. Germline CDR1 is LGHDT and CDR2 is YNNKEL (reference sequence). TCRdb's copy holds only in-frame clones and misses some; the assay was immunoSEQ multiplex PCR. The sample carries approximately 190,000 clones, over 80% recorded once. This TCR derives from a woman in her 30s who had been exposed to COVID-19. The source material was PBMCs or T cells enriched from blood (not recorded which). The chain carries TRBV3-1 (or the pseudogene TRBV3-2) and TRBJ1-6; the D gene is possibly TRBD1 (5 bases). As DNA, the CDR3 is TGTGCCAGCAGCCGTAACGGGGGAGGCTATAATTCACCCCTCCACTTT. Translated: CASSRNGGGYNSPLHF.